Reported below is one TCR beta chain. What it binds is unknown. CDR1 SNHLY and CDR2 FYNNEI come from the germline V gene. The CDR3 spans 15 residues. V dropped 3 bases and J dropped 5 bases, with 16 bases sitting between them. This sample was included in a study of cytomegalovirus exposure and HLA in healthy donors. The PCR was carried out with 60 Vbeta primers and 13 Jbeta primers. Generated by immunoSEQ multiplex PCR, the TCRdb table keeps only in-frame clones and is missing some. The table lists around 150,000 clones, just over 70% of them singletons. General study points: Some V segments, TRBV6-2 and TRBV6-3 among them, were indistinguishable and were therefore excluded. Researchers had no immune exposure information except CMV serostatus available. A prior analysis recorded that most TCR beta V segments were productive about 87% or about 30% of the time.

This receptor was identified in a man in his late teens or twenties in good health and CMV-seropositive. This rearrangement joins TRBV2 to TRBJ1-2, with D tentatively TRBD1 (5 bases). The specimen was PBMCs. The CDR3 spells CASSEGGLLRYGYTF. CDR3 sequence (DNA): TGTGCCAGCAGTGAGGGGGGACTCCTCCGATATGGCTACACCTTC.